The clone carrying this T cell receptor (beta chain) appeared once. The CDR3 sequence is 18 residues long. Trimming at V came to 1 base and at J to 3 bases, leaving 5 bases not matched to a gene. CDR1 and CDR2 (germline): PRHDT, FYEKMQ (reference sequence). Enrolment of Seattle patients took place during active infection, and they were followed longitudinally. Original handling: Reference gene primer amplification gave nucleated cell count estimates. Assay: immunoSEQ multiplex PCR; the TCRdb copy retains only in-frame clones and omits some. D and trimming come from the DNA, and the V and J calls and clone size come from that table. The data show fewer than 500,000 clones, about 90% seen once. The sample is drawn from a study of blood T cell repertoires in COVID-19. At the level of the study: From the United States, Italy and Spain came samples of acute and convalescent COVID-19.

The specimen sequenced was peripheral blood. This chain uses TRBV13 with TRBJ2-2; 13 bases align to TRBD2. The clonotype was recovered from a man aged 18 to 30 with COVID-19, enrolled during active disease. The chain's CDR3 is CASSLDGGLAGYTGELFF. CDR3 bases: TGTGCCAGCAGCTTAGACGGGGGACTAGCGGGATACACCGGGGAGCTGTTTTTT.